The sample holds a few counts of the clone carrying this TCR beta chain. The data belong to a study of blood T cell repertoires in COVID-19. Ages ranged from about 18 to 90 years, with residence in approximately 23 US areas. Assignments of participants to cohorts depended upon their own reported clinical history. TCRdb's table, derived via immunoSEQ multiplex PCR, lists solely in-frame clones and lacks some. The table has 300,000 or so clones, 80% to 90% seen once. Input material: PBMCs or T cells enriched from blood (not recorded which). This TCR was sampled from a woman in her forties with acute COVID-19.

CDR3 bases: TGCGCCAGCAGCCAACTCGAGTCCACTGAAGCTTTCTTT. Translated: CASSQLESTEAFF. The chain is built from TRBV4-3 and TRBJ1-1; no firm D call. The CDR3 covers 13 residues. The V gene lost 2 bases and the J gene lost 4 bases, with 8 bases spanning the gap. Germline CDR1 is LGHNA and CDR2 is YSLEER.